A single TCR beta chain is shown here with its context. Antigen unknown. This entry belongs to a study of breast tumors, draining lymph nodes, adjacent tissues. The study's findings and limits: The data were judged consistent with most tumor T cells coming from lymph node and expanding in tumor. Tumor TCR diversity was below lymph nodes but above nontumor tissue. Compared with basal-like, luminal-like tumors shared significantly more repertoire with nontumor tissue.

One entry per CDR3 protein results from TCRdb running MiXCR on the multiplex PCR reads. This sample has under 300,000 distinct CDR3 sequences, with around 34% found just once. This CDR3 has 15 residues. Trimming removed 0 bases at V and 1 base at J, with 7 bases between. Looked up from germline, CDR1 is MDHEN and CDR2 is SYDVKM. Breast cancer patients provided tissue from their axillary draining lymph nodes. The gene calls are TRBV28 and TRBJ1-3; D unclear. The sequence was obtained from a female donor with breast cancer. Some clones in this sample may be carry-over from other donors' samples. Input material: axillary lymph node tissue. The CDR3 region has the DNA TGTGCCAGCAGTTTATGGGCGGGGTCTGGAAACACCATATATTTT. This encodes CASSLWAGSGNTIYF.